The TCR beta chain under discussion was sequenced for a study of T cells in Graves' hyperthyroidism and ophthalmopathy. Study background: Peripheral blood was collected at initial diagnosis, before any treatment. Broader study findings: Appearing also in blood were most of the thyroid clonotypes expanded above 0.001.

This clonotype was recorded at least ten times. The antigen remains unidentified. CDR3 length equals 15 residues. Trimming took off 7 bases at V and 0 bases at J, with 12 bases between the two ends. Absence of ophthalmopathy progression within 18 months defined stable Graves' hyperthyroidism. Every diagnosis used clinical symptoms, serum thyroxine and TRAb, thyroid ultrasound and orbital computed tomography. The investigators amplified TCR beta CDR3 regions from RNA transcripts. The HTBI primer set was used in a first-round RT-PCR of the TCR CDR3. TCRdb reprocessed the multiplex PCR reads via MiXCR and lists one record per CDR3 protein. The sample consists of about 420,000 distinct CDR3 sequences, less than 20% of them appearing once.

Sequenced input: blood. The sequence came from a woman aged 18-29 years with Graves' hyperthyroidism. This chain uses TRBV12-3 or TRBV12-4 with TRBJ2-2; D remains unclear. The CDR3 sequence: CASTPSAANTGELFF. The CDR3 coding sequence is TGTGCCAGCACCCCCTCTGCAGCGAACACCGGGGAGCTGTTTTTT.